This section outlines one TCR beta chain sequence together with its context. No antigen is known for it. All TCR cDNA molecules were individually tagged with a unique molecular identifier. One entry per CDR3 protein, called by TCRdb with MiXCR from the 5' RACE reads. The sample contains some 70,000 distinct CDR3 sequences, less than 15% of which appear only once. This specimen belongs to a study of spatial heterogeneity in lung cancer. Looking at the study overall: Alpha-chain detections were consistently fewer than beta-chain detections among the sequences. Study observations and caveats: Relative to follow-up, resection was when ubiquitous expanded tumor TCRs appeared more in blood.

This CDR3 comprises 15 residues. V was clipped by 5 bases and J by 5 bases, with 16 bases between them. The germline gives CDR1 LGHNA, CDR2 YSLEER. The time point: sample taken at primary tumor resection. Whole RNA came from tumor, nontumor lung or frozen PBMC and was sequenced without being sorted. The donors, around 71 patients with untreated early-stage non-small cell lung cancer, provided the samples. V usage is TRBV4-3 and J usage is TRBJ2-1; TRBD1 is a possible D gene (5 bases). This TCR was sampled from a male donor with early-stage non-small cell lung cancer. Here the sequenced sample was PBMCs, taken at surgery. CDR3 nucleotide sequence: TGCGCCAGCAGCGTAGGAAGGGGTAGAAACAATGAGCAGTTCTTC. Residues: CASSVGRGRNNEQFF.